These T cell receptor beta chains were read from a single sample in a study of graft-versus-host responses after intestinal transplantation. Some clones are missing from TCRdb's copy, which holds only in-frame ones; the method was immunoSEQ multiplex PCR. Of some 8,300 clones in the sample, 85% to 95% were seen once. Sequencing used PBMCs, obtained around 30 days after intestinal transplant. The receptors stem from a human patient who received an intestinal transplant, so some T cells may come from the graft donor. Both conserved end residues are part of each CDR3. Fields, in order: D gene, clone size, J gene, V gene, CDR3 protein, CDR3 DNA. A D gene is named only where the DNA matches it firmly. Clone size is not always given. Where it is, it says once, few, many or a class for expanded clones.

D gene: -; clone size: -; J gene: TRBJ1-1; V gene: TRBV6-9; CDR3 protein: CASSYYQGATEAFF; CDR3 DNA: TGTGCCAGCAGTTACTACCAGGGCGCCACTGAAGCTTTCTTT
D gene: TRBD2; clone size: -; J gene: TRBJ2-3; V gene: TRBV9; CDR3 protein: CASSNSGGGGTDTQYF; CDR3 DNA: TGTGCCAGCAGCAATTCGGGCGGGGGGGGCACAGATACGCAGTATTTT
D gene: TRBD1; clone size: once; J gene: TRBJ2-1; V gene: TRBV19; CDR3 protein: CASSLGQGIDEQFF; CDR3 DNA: TGTGCCAGTAGTCTGGGACAGGGCATTGATGAGCAGTTCTTC
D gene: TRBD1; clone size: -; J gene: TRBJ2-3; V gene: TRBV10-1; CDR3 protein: CASSESRDRGQGDTQYF; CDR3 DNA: TGCGCCAGCAGTGAGTCGAGGGACAGGGGGCAAGGAGATACGCAGTATTTT
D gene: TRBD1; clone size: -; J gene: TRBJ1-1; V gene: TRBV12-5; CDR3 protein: CASGPDRGFMNTEAFF; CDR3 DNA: TGTGCTAGTGGTCCCGACAGGGGGTTCATGAACACTGAAGCTTTCTTT
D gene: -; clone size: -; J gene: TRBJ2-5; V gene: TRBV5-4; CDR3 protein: CASSLAAETQYF; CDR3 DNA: TGTGCCAGCAGCTTGGCAGCGGAGACCCAGTACTTC
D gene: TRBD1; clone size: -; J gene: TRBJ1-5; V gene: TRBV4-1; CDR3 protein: CASSQDWDRNQPQHF; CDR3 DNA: TGCGCCAGCAGCCAAGATTGGGACAGAAATCAGCCCCAGCATTTT
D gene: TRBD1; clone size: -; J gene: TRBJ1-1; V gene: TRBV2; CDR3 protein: CASIETGNPLEAFF; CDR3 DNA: TGTGCCAGCATCGAGACAGGGAACCCGCTTGAAGCTTTCTTT
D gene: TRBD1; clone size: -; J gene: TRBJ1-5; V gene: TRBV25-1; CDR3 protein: CASSDRTGENNQPQHF; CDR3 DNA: TGTGCCAGCAGTGACAGGACAGGGGAGAACAATCAGCCCCAGCATTTT
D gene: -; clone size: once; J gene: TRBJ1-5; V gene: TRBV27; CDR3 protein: CASSNGGPQHF; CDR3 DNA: TGTGCCAGCAGTAACGGTGGGCCCCAGCATTTT
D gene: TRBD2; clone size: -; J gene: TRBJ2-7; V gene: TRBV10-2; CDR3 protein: CASSERLAGGYYEQYF; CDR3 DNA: TGCGCCAGCAGTGAGAGGCTAGCGGGGGGATACTACGAGCAGTACTTC
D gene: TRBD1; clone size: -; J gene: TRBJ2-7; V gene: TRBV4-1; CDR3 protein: CASSHLGQGRLYEQYF; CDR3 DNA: TGCGCCAGCAGCCACCTGGGACAGGGTAGACTCTACGAGCAGTACTTC
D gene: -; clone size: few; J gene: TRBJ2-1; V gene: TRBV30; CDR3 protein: CAWSGPLDGLEQFF; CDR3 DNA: TGTGCCTGGAGTGGCCCTCTAGACGGTTTAGAGCAGTTCTTC
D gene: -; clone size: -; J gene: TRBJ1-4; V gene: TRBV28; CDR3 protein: CASTKWVGSNEKLFF; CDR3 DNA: TGTGCCAGCACTAAGTGGGTAGGATCTAATGAAAAACTGTTTTTT
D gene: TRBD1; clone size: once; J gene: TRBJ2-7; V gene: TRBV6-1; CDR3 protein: CASSEPGGAYEQYF; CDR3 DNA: TGTGCCAGCAGTGAGCCAGGGGGCGCCTACGAGCAGTACTTC
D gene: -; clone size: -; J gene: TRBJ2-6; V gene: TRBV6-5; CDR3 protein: CASSYSSAAGANVLTF; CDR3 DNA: TGTGCCAGCAGTTACTCTTCGGCGGCGGGTGCCAACGTCCTGACTTTC
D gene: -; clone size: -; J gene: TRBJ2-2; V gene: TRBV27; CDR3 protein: CASSTRQYTGELFF; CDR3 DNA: TGTGCCAGCAGTACCCGACAGTACACCGGGGAGCTGTTTTTT
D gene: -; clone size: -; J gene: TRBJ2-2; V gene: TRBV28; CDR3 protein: CASSLGGNTGELFF; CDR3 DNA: TGTGCCAGCAGTTTAGGGGGGAACACCGGGGAGCTGTTTTTT
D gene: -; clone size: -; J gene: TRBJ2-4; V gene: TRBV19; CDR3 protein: CASIRGGGKNIQYF; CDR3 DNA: TGTGCCAGCATTAGGGGGGGCGGCAAAAACATTCAGTACTTC
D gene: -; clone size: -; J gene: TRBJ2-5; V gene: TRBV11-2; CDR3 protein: CASSLGRVQGETQYF; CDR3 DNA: TGTGCCAGCAGCTTAGGGAGGGTGCAGGGGGAGACCCAGTACTTC
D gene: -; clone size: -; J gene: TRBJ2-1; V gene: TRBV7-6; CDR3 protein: CASSLGGAYYNEQFF; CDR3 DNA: TGTGCCAGCAGCTTAGGCGGGGCGTACTACAATGAGCAGTTCTTC
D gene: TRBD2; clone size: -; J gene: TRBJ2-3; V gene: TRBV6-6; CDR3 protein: CASTSRTSGSTDTQYF; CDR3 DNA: TGTGCCAGCACCTCCCGGACTAGCGGAAGCACAGATACGCAGTATTTT
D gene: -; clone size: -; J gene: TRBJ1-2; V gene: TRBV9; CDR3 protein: CASSPDRPNYGYTF; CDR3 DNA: TGTGCCAGCAGCCCCGACAGGCCTAACTATGGCTACACCTTC
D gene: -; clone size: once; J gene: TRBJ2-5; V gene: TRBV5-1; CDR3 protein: CASSLTQGLGETQYF; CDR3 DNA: TGCGCCAGCAGCTTAACTCAGGGGTTAGGAGAGACCCAGTACTTC
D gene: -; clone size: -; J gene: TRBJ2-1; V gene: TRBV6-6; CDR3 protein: CASSYSTSSSYNEQFF; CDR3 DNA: TGTGCCAGCAGTTACTCGACTAGTAGTTCCTACAATGAGCAGTTCTTC
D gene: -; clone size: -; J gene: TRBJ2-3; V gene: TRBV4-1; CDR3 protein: CASSQPVPTPRENTQYF; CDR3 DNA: TGCGCCAGCAGCCAACCCGTCCCGACCCCCAGGGAAAATACGCAGTATTTT
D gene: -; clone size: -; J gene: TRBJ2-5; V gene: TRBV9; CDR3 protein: CASSEGVQETQYF; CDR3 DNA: TGTGCCAGCAGCGAGGGGGTCCAAGAGACCCAGTACTTC
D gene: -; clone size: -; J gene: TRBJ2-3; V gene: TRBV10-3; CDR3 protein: CAISESWGPGDTQYF; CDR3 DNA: TGTGCCATCAGTGAGTCTTGGGGCCCCGGTGATACGCAGTATTTT
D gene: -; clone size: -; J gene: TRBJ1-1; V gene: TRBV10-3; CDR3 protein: CAISESTGDLTMNTEAFF; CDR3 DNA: TGTGCCATCAGTGAGTCGACGGGGGACCTGACCATGAACACTGAAGCTTTCTTT
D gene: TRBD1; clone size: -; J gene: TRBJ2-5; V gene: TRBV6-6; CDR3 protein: CASRTGMETQYF; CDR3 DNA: TGTGCCAGCAGGACAGGGATGGAGACCCAGTACTTC
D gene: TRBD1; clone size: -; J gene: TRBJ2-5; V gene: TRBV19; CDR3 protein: CASSLNRGRGETQYF; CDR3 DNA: TGTGCCAGTAGTCTGAACAGGGGGCGAGGGGAGACCCAGTACTTC
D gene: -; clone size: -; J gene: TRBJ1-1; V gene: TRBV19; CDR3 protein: CASSIRINTEAFF; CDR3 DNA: TGTGCCAGTAGTATTCGGATTAACACTGAAGCTTTCTTT
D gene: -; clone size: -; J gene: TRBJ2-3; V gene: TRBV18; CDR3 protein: CASSRPGAGLLWAQYF; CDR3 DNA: TGTGCCAGCTCCCGCCCGGGGGCGGGGCTTTTGTGGGCGCAGTATTTT
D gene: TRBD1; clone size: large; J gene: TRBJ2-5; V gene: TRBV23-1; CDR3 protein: CASGGQGARETQYF; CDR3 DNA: TGCGCCAGCGGGGGACAGGGGGCGAGAGAGACCCAGTACTTC
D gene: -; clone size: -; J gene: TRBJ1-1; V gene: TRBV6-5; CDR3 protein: CAKQLRPTEAFF; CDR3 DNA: TGTGCCAAACAACTCCGGCCCACTGAAGCTTTCTTT
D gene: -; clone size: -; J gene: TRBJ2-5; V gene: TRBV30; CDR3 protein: CAWSRGAGEETQYF; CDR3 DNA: TGTGCCTGGAGTCGAGGGGCGGGCGAAGAGACCCAGTACTTC
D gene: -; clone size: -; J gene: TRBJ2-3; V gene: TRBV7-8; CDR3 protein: CASSLVGSRSFTDTQYF; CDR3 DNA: TGTGCCAGCAGCTTAGTCGGTTCCAGGTCTTTCACAGATACGCAGTATTTT
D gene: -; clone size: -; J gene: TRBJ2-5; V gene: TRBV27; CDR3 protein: CASSLSLGLETQYF; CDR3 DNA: TGTGCCAGCAGTTTATCGCTGGGGCTAGAGACCCAGTACTTC
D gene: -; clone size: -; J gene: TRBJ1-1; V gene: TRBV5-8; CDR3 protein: CASSLGLYGPLNTEAFF; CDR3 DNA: TGTGCCAGCAGCTTGGGCCTGTATGGTCCGCTGAACACTGAAGCTTTCTTT
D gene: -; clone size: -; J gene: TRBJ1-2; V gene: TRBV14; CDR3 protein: CASSQDRVSYGYTF; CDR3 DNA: TGTGCCAGCAGCCAAGACAGGGTCAGCTATGGCTACACCTTC
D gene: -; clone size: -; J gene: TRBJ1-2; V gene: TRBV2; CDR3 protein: CASSGLESYGYTF; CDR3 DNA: TGTGCCAGCAGTGGCCTTGAGAGCTATGGCTACACCTTC
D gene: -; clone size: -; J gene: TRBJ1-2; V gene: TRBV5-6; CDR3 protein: CASSLGQGKNYGYTF; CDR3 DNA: TGTGCCAGCAGCTTGGGTCAGGGAAAAAACTATGGCTACACCTTC
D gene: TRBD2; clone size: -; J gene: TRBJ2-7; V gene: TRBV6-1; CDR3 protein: CASSPPTSGFYEQYF; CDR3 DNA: TGTGCCAGCAGCCCCCCGACTAGCGGGTTCTACGAGCAGTACTTC
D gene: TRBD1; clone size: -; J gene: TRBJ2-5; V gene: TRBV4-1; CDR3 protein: CASSRLTGGETQYF; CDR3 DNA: TGCGCCAGCAGCCGTCTTACAGGGGGAGAGACCCAGTACTTC
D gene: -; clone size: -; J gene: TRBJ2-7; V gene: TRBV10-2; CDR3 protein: CASSSGQQSSYEQYF; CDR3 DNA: TGCGCCAGCTCCTCAGGGCAGCAGAGCTCCTACGAGCAGTACTTC
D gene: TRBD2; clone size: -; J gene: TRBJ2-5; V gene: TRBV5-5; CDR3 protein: CASSFYSGGPGETQYF; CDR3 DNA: TGTGCCAGCAGCTTCTATAGCGGGGGGCCTGGGGAGACCCAGTACTTC
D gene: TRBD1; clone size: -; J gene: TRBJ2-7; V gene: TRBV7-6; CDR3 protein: CASSSGQSYEQYF; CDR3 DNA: TGTGCCAGCAGCTCGGGACAGAGCTACGAGCAGTACTTC
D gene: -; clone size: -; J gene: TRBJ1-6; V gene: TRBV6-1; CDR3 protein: CASTRALSPLHF; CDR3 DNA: TGTGCCAGCACGCGGGCGCTTTCACCCCTCCACTTT
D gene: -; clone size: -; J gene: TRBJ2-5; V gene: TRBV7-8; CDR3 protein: CASSYRASYQETQYF; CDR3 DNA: TGTGCCAGCAGCTACAGGGCCTCGTACCAAGAGACCCAGTACTTC
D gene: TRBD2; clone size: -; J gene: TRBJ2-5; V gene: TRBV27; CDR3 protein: CASSSGGPQEETQYF; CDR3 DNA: TGTGCCAGCTCTAGCGGGGGGCCGCAGGAAGAGACCCAGTACTTC
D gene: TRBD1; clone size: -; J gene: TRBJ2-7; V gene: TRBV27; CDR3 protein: CATSPGQGGYEQYF; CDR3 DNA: TGTGCCACCTCACCGGGACAGGGGGGATACGAGCAGTACTTC
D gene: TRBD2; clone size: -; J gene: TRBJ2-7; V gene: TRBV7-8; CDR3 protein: CASSFGGGLEQYF; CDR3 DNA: TGTGCCAGCAGCTTCGGCGGGGGGCTCGAGCAGTACTTC
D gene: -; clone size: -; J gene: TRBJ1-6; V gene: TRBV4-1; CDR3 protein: CASSQEGPLRGARSPLHF; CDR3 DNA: TGCGCCAGCAGCCAAGAAGGTCCCCTCCGGGGGGCTCGTTCACCCCTCCACTTT
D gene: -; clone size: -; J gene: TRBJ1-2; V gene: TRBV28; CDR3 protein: CASSAKGPYGYTF; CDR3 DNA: TGTGCCAGCAGTGCTAAGGGTCCCTATGGCTACACCTTC
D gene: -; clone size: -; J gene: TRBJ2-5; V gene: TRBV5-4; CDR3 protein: CASSFQGGEQYF; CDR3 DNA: TGTGCCAGCAGCTTTCAGGGCGGGGAGCAGTACTTC